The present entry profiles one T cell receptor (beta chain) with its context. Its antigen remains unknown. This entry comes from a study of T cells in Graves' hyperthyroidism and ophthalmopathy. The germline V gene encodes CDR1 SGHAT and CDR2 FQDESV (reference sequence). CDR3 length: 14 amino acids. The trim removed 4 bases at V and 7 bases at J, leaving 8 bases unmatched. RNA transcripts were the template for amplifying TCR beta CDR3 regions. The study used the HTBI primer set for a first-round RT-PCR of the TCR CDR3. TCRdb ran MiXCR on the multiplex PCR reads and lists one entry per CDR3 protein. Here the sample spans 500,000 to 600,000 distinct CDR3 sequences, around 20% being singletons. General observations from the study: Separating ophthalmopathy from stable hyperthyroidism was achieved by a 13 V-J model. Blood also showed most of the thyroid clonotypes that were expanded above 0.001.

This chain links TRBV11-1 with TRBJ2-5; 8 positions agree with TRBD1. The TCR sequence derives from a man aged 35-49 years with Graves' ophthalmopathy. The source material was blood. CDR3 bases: TGTGCCAGCAGCTCACAGGGGGTCCCAGGGACCCAGTACTTC. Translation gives CASSSQGVPGTQYF.